The 14 T cell receptor beta chains listed next were all sequenced from one sample in a study of CD8+ T cells in alopecia areata. Sequencing relied on a cDNA template that was reverse transcribed from extracted RNA. TCRdb's copy holds only in-frame clones and misses some; the assay was immunoSEQ multiplex PCR. The sample has about 150,000 clones, roughly 60% seen once. Sequenced input: CD8+ T cells sorted from blood. Receptor source: a human donor in good health.

This clone was found a few times. The chain combines TRBV2 with TRBJ2-2, with TRBD2 matching 13 bases. Germline assignment: CDR1 SNHLY and CDR2 FYNNEI. V lost 7 bases to trimming and J lost 1 base; unmatched junction nucleotides: 9. The CDR3 has 18 amino acids. The CDR3 region has the DNA TGTGCCAGCATCGGCCCGGGACTAGCGGGGAGGAACACCGGGGAGCTGTTTTTT. This gives the protein CASIGPGLAGRNTGELFF. Full variable domain (rest looked up from reference TRBV2 and TRBJ2-2): EPEVTQTPSHQVTQMGQEVILRCVPISNHLYFYWYRQILGQKVEFLVSFYNNEISEKSEIFDDQFSVERPDGSNFTLKIRSTKLEDSAMYFCASIGPGLAGRNTGELFFGEGSRLTVL.

The V call is TRBV5-6, the J call TRBJ2-7, with D perhaps matching TRBD1 or TRBD2 (5 bases each). CDR3 length: 14 residues. Germline V gene lookup returns CDR1 SGHDT and CDR2 YYEEEE. The V gene lost 2 bases and the J gene lost 7 bases, with 16 bases spanning the gap. The CDR3 sequence is CASSLTGAKIEQYF. The DNA of the CDR3 is TGTGCCAGCAGCTTAACCGGGGCAAAAATAGAGCAGTACTTC.

The CDR3 sequence: CASGGTGPFYTF. CDR3 DNA: TGCGCCAGCGGGGGGACAGGGCCTTTCTACACCTTC. The chain has TRBV10-2 and TRBJ1-2, with TRBD1 identical over 9 bases. CDR1 and CDR2 from the germline V gene are WSHSY and SAAADI. The ends lost 8 bases at V and 10 bases at J; junction bases unmatched: 8. CDR3 length: 12 residues.

V is TRBV19 and J is TRBJ2-1; 7 positions match TRBD1. This CDR3 is 15 amino acids long. The J segment lost 0 bases and the V segment lost 3 bases, leaving 2 bases of the junction unmatched. CDR1 LNHDA and CDR2 SQIVND come from the germline V gene (reference sequence). The CDR3: CASSIQGVSYNEQFF. CDR3 DNA: TGTGCCAGTAGTATTCAGGGGGTCTCCTACAATGAGCAGTTCTTC.

This chain joins TRBV4-1 and TRBJ1-5; 7 nucleotides match TRBD1. The CDR3 has 14 amino acids. CDR1 MGHRA and CDR2 YSYEKL come from the germline V gene. The V gene end was trimmed by 5 bases and the J gene end by 2 bases; junction bases not matched to a gene: 3. CDR3 in amino acids: CASSNDRGNQPQHF. CDR3 DNA sequence: TGCGCCAGCAGCAACGACAGGGGCAATCAGCCCCAGCATTTT.

The chain employs TRBV27 and TRBJ2-3; 10 nucleotides agree with TRBD2. The CDR3 is 15 amino acids. The V segment lost 5 bases and the J segment 6 bases; nucleotides outside the gene matches: 8. Per germline, CDR1 MNHEY and CDR2 SMNVEV (reference sequence). CDR3: CASSPRAGGWDTQYF. CDR3 coding DNA: TGTGCCAGCAGTCCCCGAGCGGGAGGGTGGGATACGCAGTATTTT.

The gene calls are TRBV11-2 and TRBJ2-7; the D call may be TRBD1 or TRBD2 (5 bases each). The CDR3 is 14 amino acids. Looked up from germline, CDR1 is SGHAT and CDR2 is FQNNGV. V lost 5 bases and J 2 bases, leaving 13 bases between the germline ends. CDR3 nucleotide sequence: TGTGCCAGCAGCCTAAGATGGGGGACCTACGAGCAGTACTTC. Amino acid sequence: CASSLRWGTYEQYF.

The chain uses TRBV29-1 and TRBJ2-2; D gene unclear. Trimming stripped 6 bases from V and 4 bases from J, with 6 bases between. Germline-derived CDR1 and CDR2 are SQVTM and ANQGSEA. The CDR3 runs 11 residues. DNA of the CDR3: TGCAGCGTACTGGGCACCGGGGAGCTGTTTTTT. Its translation is CSVLGTGELFF.

The CDR3 DNA reads TGTGCCAGCATTTCGGTAAATGAGCAGTTCTTC. Its protein product is CASISVNEQFF. The chain employs TRBV2 and TRBJ2-1; D is unclear. Germline assignment: CDR1 SNHLY and CDR2 FYNNEI. Trimming left V 7 bases short and J 7 bases short, with 8 bases between. This CDR3 region has 11 residues. Full variable domain (rest looked up from reference TRBV2 and TRBJ2-1): EPEVTQTPSHQVTQMGQEVILRCVPISNHLYFYWYRQILGQKVEFLVSFYNNEISEKSEIFDDQFSVERPDGSNFTLKIRSTKLEDSAMYFCASISVNEQFFGPGTRLTVL.

This clone was observed a handful of times. This sample also contains other DNA sequences that code for the same CDR3. The chain links TRBV29-1 to TRBJ2-7; D may be TRBD1 (7 bases). CDR3 length: 17 amino acids. The ends were cut back, 6 bases at V and 3 bases at J, with 27 bases in the middle. Per the germline V gene, CDR1 is SQVTM and CDR2 is ANQGSEA. The CDR3 spells CSVGLGGQSDTLYEQYF. Here the CDR3 DNA reads TGCAGCGTGGGACTTGGGGGACAGAGCGACACACTCTACGAGCAGTACTTC.

This chain links TRBV2 with TRBJ2-7; 12 bases are a match to TRBD2. This CDR3 has 15 amino acids. Per the germline V gene, CDR1 is SNHLY and CDR2 is FYNNEI. After removal of 3 bases from V and 5 bases from J, the junction contained 5 bases not matched to a gene. The CDR3 protein is CASSEQLAGGNEQYF. The DNA for the CDR3 is TGTGCCAGCAGTGAGCAACTAGCGGGAGGTAACGAGCAGTACTTC.

About this clone: The same CDR3 arises from other DNA sequences in this sample as well. V is TRBV9 and J is TRBJ2-1; D may be TRBD2 (5 bases). The CDR3 consists of 14 residues. The V gene's germline CDR1 is SGDLS and CDR2 YYNGEE. V was trimmed by 2 bases and J by 1 base, leaving 7 bases between them. In nucleotides, the CDR3 is TGTGCCAGCAGCGTCGGGGATTCCTACAATGAGCAGTTCTTC. It codes for CASSVGDSYNEQFF. Full variable domain (rest looked up from reference TRBV9 and TRBJ2-1): DSGVTQTPKHLITATGQRVTLRCSPRSGDLSVYWYQQSLDQGLQFLIQYYNGEERAKGNILERFSAQQFPDLHSELNLSSLELGDSALYFCASSVGDSYNEQFFGPGTRLTVL.

This chain connects TRBV5-1 to TRBJ1-1; D is unresolved. Trimming pared 7 bases from V and 1 base from J, leaving 11 bases between. This CDR3 has 13 amino acids. Germline CDR1 is SGHRS and CDR2 is YFSETQ. CDR3 in amino acids: CASGDTGNTEAFF. DNA of the CDR3: TGCGCCAGCGGCGACACCGGGAACACTGAAGCTTTCTTT.

The chain joins TRBV27 to TRBJ2-1, with D hard to call. V was shortened by 5 bases and J by 0 bases, with 11 bases between the two germline ends. CDR1 is MNHEY and CDR2 is SMNVEV in the germline V gene (reference sequence). CDR3 length: 15 amino acids. The CDR3, as DNA: TGTGCCAGCAGTATTGCTCACCTCTCCTACAATGAGCAGTTCTTC. The encoded protein is CASSIAHLSYNEQFF.